The clone carrying this T cell receptor beta chain showed up just a few times. Its antigen is unknown. The investigators reverse transcribed all of the isolated RNA, so they sequenced expressed TCRB transcripts. Repertoires were generated with immunoSEQ multiplex PCR, while TCRdb's copy carries only in-frame clones and drops some. Of roughly 250,000 clones in the sample, 9.6% were seen once. The CDR3 extends over 15 amino acids. Trimming cost V 6 bases and J 2 bases, with 15 bases left between them. Per the germline V gene, CDR1 is MNHNY and CDR2 is SVGAGI (reference sequence). This record belongs to a study of beta chain features in type 1 diabetes. Overall study findings and caveats: Cells with high TCR expression could be over-represented when cDNA is sequenced.

Sorting that relied on CD45RO/CCR7/CD25/CD127/CD95/CD27 yielded CD4+ naive, central memory, regulatory and stem cell-like memory cells. The sequencing input was naive CD4+ T cells from blood. The chain is built from TRBV6-6 and TRBJ2-3; possibly TRBD1 for D (6 bases). This sequence was found in a woman younger than 35 in good health. The CDR3 sequence is CASRRTGTPTDTQYF. The CDR3 nucleotides are TGTGCCAGCAGACGAACTGGGACACCCACAGATACGCAGTATTTT.